Sequencing of this T cell receptor beta chain was carried out in a study of T cells in Graves' hyperthyroidism and ophthalmopathy. Uncontrolled infection, other autoimmune disease, pregnancy or lactation barred patients from enrollment. The blood was taken when hyperthyroidism was first diagnosed, before any ophthalmopathy symptoms showed up. TCR beta CDR3 region amplification was performed from RNA transcripts. During a first-round RT-PCR of the TCR CDR3, the HTBI primer set was used. TCRdb independently ran MiXCR on the multiplex PCR reads; one entry per CDR3 protein. The profile shows about 380,000 distinct CDR3 sequences, roughly 12% of them singletons. To note about this clonotype: Its target is unknown.

The germline gives CDR1 KGHSH, CDR2 LQKENI. The CDR3 is 16 residues long. V was pared by 6 bases and J by 7 bases, with 12 bases of the junction left unmatched. General study findings and limits: Also found in blood were most expanded thyroid clonotypes above 0.001.

The rearrangement uses TRBV18 and TRBJ1-5, with TRBD1 matching over 10 bases. This clonotype was obtained from a man aged 25 to 40 with Graves' hyperthyroidism that later progressed to Graves' ophthalmopathy. Input material: blood. DNA for the CDR3: TGTGCCAGCTCGAACCCTCCGGGACAGGGGATGCAGCCCCAGCATTTT. Translated: CASSNPPGQGMQPQHF.